The sequence of this T cell receptor beta chain was determined in a study of T cell responses to AZD1222 COVID-19 vaccine. The CDR3 has 19 amino acids. Trimming shortened V by 0 bases and J by 0 bases, and 21 bases separated the two germline ends. From germline, CDR1 is SGDLS and CDR2 YYNGEE. This clone was seen once. Assay: immunoSEQ multiplex PCR; the TCRdb copy retains only in-frame clones and omits some. The data show 120,000 or so clones, with about nine tenths seen just once and about 1.2% held by the top ten. The source is an adult in good health. The source material was peripheral blood, sampled on day 0 of AZD1222 vaccination. The chain is built from TRBV9 and TRBJ1-1; D not certain. The CDR3 DNA reads as TGTGCCAGCAGCGTAGCCCCGGCACAGCCCTCGTTTTTGAACACTGAAGCTTTCTTT. Translated, it gives CASSVAPAQPSFLNTEAFF.